Following are 7 T cell receptor beta chains from one sample sequenced in a study of PD-1 blockade in classical Hodgkin lymphoma. Each and every patient relapsed after autologous stem cell transplantation, and patients got differing brentuximab vedotin exposure. Using immunoSEQ multiplex PCR, the repertoire was profiled, and TCRdb retains in-frame clones only, with some absent. Seen here are 7,500 to 8,000 clones, 80% to 90% observed once, and the top ten hold over 13%. This specimen was peripheral blood mononuclear cells (PBMCs), taken at baseline. The receptors here all came from a human donor with classical Hodgkin lymphoma.

This clone occurred a few times. At the DNA level, this CDR3 is encoded by other sequences in the same sample as well. The gene calls are TRBV27 and TRBJ2-1; 10 nucleotides align to TRBD2. The V gene's germline CDR1 is MNHEY and CDR2 SMNVEV (reference sequence). The ends lost 6 bases at V and 4 bases at J; junction bases unmatched: 9. There are 16 residues in the CDR3. Here the CDR3 reads CASSSGLAETYNEQFF. The CDR3 DNA sequence: TGTGCCAGCAGCTCCGGACTAGCGGAGACATACAATGAGCAGTTCTTC.

Details on this clone: The junction shows a germline mismatch at one end, possibly a read error. The V call is TRBV11-2, the J call TRBJ2-3; D gene unclear. Germline loops: CDR1 SGHAT, CDR2 FQNNGV. The CDR3 covers 14 residues. This CDR3 is CASSLDRSTDTQYF. Written as DNA, the CDR3 is TGTGCCAGCAGCTTAGATCGCAGCACGGATACGCAGTATTTT.

This chain links TRBV18 with TRBJ2-7; TRBD1 matches 7 bases. V lost 1 base, J lost 4 bases, and 10 bases stayed unmatched. Germline loops: CDR1 KGHSH, CDR2 LQKENI. The CDR3 consists of 16 residues. This chain's CDR3 is CASSPRAGGTPYEQYF. The CDR3 bases are TGTGCCAGCTCACCACGGGCAGGGGGTACCCCTTACGAGCAGTACTTC.

This chain connects TRBV9 to TRBJ2-7; no clear D gene. Trimming pared 0 bases from V and 6 bases from J, leaving 13 bases between. The CDR3 runs to 14 residues. Germline V lookup: CDR1 SGDLS, CDR2 YYNGEE. The CDR3 loop reads CASSVGGSATEQYF. CDR3 bases: TGTGCCAGCAGCGTAGGGGGATCCGCGACCGAGCAGTACTTC.

The chain couples TRBV4-1 to TRBJ2-3; D ambiguous. The V and J ends lost 3 bases and 0 bases respectively, with 13 bases between them. Germline V gene lookup returns CDR1 MGHRA and CDR2 YSYEKL. The CDR3 loop spans 16 amino acids. CDR3 in amino acids: CASSQPAGRSTDTQYF. The DNA of the CDR3 is TGCGCCAGCAGCCAGCCTGCTGGCCGGAGCACAGATACGCAGTATTTT.

The gene calls are TRBV5-1 and TRBJ2-5; D may be TRBD2 (5 bases). V was pared by 0 bases and J by 2 bases, with 14 bases between. This CDR3 contains 16 residues. Germline loops: CDR1 SGHRS, CDR2 YFSETQ. The CDR3 bases are TGCGCCAGCAGCTTGGACAGATTCGGCGGGCAAGAGACCCAGTACTTC. Translating gives CASSLDRFGGQETQYF.

J is TRBJ2-2 and V is TRBV7-7; TRBD2 matches 8 bases. Germline lookup yields CDR1 SSHAT and CDR2 FNYEAQ (reference sequence). V was clipped by 4 bases and J by 3 bases; unmatched bases: 4. The CDR3 consists of 15 residues. The CDR3 DNA reads TGTGCCAGCAGCTCGGGACTAGGGGACACCGGGGAGCTGTTTTTT. It codes for CASSSGLGDTGELFF.